The source of this T cell receptor beta chain is a study of response to subunit inactivated influenza vaccine. Study-wide results and caveats: The authors suggested that few new T cells are recruited per seasonal influenza vaccination.

This clonotype has just a few counts. What it recognizes is unknown. TCRdb ran MiXCR on the RT-PCR reads and lists one entry per CDR3 protein. The top ten clones hold more than 10% of a sample with 500,000 or so distinct CDR3 sequences, roughly 9.7% of them seen once. V lost 0 bases and J lost 9, with 18 bases in between. The CDR3 is 16 amino acids. CDR1 and CDR2 (germline): SGHTA, FQGNSA. The material was PBMCs from blood, obtained 45 days after vaccination. The receptor was derived from a man in his forties or fifties who received an inactivated influenza vaccine. The chain has TRBV7-2 and TRBJ2-1; D may be TRBD1 or TRBD2 (5 bases each). CDR3 loop: CASSLAGDHFTIEQFF. The CDR3 region has the DNA TGTGCCAGCAGCTTAGCGGGGGATCACTTTACAATTGAGCAGTTCTTC.